The source of this TCR beta chain is a study of regulatory T cells in long-lasting Graves disease. Study-wide results and caveats: Persistent patients shared more public clonotypes (about 2,900) than new patients (about 1,000).

The authors built TCR beta libraries using iRepertoire HTBI primers and Arm-PCR of CDR3 regions. TCRdb analysed the multiplex PCR reads with MiXCR anew, one entry per CDR3 protein. The table includes 450,000 to 650,000 distinct CDR3 sequences, 15% to 20% detected once. Concerning this clonotype itself: The antigen is unknown.

Germline assignment: CDR1 MNHEY and CDR2 SVGEGT. With V trimmed by 5 bases and J by 2 bases, 9 bases remained unmatched. The CDR3 consists of 15 residues. Time point given: newly diagnosed GD, antithyroid drugs for less than 3 months. TCR sequences were obtained from RNA taken from PBMCs. It was American Thyroid Association guidelines that determined Graves' disease diagnosis. These sequences were also reported in another study, on T cells in Graves' hyperthyroidism and ophthalmopathy. That report notes: The patients, who ranged from 18 to 65 in age, presented with newly diagnosed hyperthyroidism lasting under 2 months. A model of 13 V-J features distinguished ophthalmopathy from stable hyperthyroidism.

V is TRBV6-2 or TRBV6-3 and J is TRBJ2-7; 7 bases line up with TRBD2. The sample was peripheral blood mononuclear cells (PBMCs), taken at new diagnosis, from a patient treated with antithyroid drugs. This receptor was taken from a woman aged 35-65 years with Graves disease. The CDR3 here is CASSVLGGGAYEQYF. The CDR3 nucleotides are TGTGCCAGCAGTGTATTGGGGGGGGGAGCCTACGAGCAGTACTTC.